Below, 8 T cell receptor beta chains from the same sample are listed, as sequenced in a study of blood T cell repertoires in COVID-19. Here immunoSEQ multiplex PCR was the method, and the copy in TCRdb shows in-frame clones only, minus some. The table lists about 160,000 clones, approximately 86% of them singletons. The sample comprised peripheral blood. These receptors were collected from a woman between 40 and 55 years old with COVID-19, enrolled during active disease.

This chain uses TRBV6-5 with TRBJ2-1; D is perhaps TRBD1 (5 bases). The CDR3 has 15 amino acids. Trimming cost V 4 bases and J 4 bases, with 14 bases left between them. Germline loops: CDR1 MNHEY, CDR2 SVGAGI. The CDR3 spells CASSSATVTYNEQFF. Here the CDR3 DNA reads TGTGCCAGCAGTTCCGCGACAGTGACATACAATGAGCAGTTCTTC.

This sequence joins TRBV7-9 and TRBJ1-2, with D possibly being TRBD1 (5 bases). The germline gives CDR1 SEHNR, CDR2 FQNEAQ (reference sequence). CDR3 length equals 17 residues. V dropped 5 bases and J dropped 2 bases, with 21 bases sitting between them. The CDR3 is CASSHFGAWEGNYGYTF. CDR3 nucleotides: TGTGCCAGCAGCCATTTCGGAGCATGGGAGGGGAACTATGGCTACACCTTC.

The chain is built from TRBV7-9 and TRBJ2-3; 9 nucleotides match TRBD1. CDR3 size: 15 residues. With V trimmed by 6 bases and J by 5 bases, 9 bases remained unmatched. The germline V gene encodes CDR1 SEHNR and CDR2 FQNEAQ (reference sequence). The CDR3 here is CASSRQGEWVDTQYF. CDR3 sequence (DNA): TGTGCCAGCAGTCGACAGGGGGAGTGGGTAGATACGCAGTATTTT.

This clone was observed a few times. The chain employs TRBV7-9 and TRBJ2-1, with D unresolved. V was cut by 4 bases and J by 3 bases, with 7 bases left in between. CDR3 size: 13 residues. Germline V CDR1 and CDR2: SEHNR, FQNEAQ (reference sequence). The CDR3 here is CASSSPIYNEQFF. The DNA for the CDR3 is TGTGCCAGCAGCTCCCCAATCTACAATGAGCAGTTCTTC.

The chain combines TRBV5-6 with TRBJ1-3; 9 nucleotides line up with TRBD1. The CDR3 length is 17 residues. Germline V gives CDR1 SGHDT, CDR2 YYEEEE. V shed 4 bases and J 4 bases; nucleotides not matched to a gene: 12. The CDR3 spells CASSGYRGHRAGNTIYF. In DNA form, the CDR3 reads TGTGCCAGCAGCGGATACAGGGGGCACCGAGCGGGAAACACCATATATTTT.

J is TRBJ1-2 and V is TRBV5-4; 10 nucleotides match TRBD1. The CDR3 consists of 14 residues. CDR1 SGHNT and CDR2 YYREEE come from the germline V gene (reference sequence). V lost 4 bases to trimming and J lost 2 bases; unmatched junction nucleotides: 2. CDR3 sequence (DNA): TGTGCCAGCAGCGACAGGGGGCTAAACTATGGCTACACCTTC. The encoded protein is CASSDRGLNYGYTF.

V is TRBV10-2 and J is TRBJ1-1, with D uncertain. Germline CDR1 reads WSHSY; CDR2 reads SAAADI. The CDR3 is 13 residues long. V was cut by 4 bases and J by 1 base, with 7 bases left in between. The CDR3 region is CASSADWNTEAFF. CDR3 bases: TGCGCCAGCAGTGCAGATTGGAACACTGAAGCTTTCTTT.

The chain uses TRBV6-5 and TRBJ1-5, with 8 bases that match TRBD1. This CDR3 comprises 15 residues. J was trimmed by 3 bases and V by 5 bases; bases with no gene match: 6. The germline gives CDR1 MNHEY, CDR2 SVGAGI. The CDR3 coding sequence is TGTGCCAGCAGTATCGGGACAGGCGCCAATCAGCCCCAGCATTTT. This codes for CASSIGTGANQPQHF.